This is a list of T cell receptor beta chains from one sample in a study of healthy donors' naive CD4 and CD8 T cells. One entry per CDR3 protein results from TCRdb running MiXCR on the reads. This sample has about 200,000 distinct CDR3 sequences; about 76% occur once, and the top ten carry less than 2.5%. The sample was naive CD4+ and CD8+ T cells sorted from blood, pooled from several donors. The receptors shown here come from a pool of human donors in good health; the sample pools cells from several healthy donors. Both conserved end residues are part of each CDR3. The order of the fields is clone size, J gene, D gene, V gene, CDR3 protein, CDR3 DNA. The D gene is left open where the match is weak. The size field is filled for only some rows; it gives once, few, many or a size class.

- | TRBJ2-3 | TRBD1 | TRBV24-1 | CAAGTGLTDTQYF | TGTGCAGCTGGGACAGGTTTAACAGATACGCAGTATTTT
- | TRBJ2-3 | TRBD1 | TRBV29-1 | CSVDRTGKTDTQYF | TGCAGCGTTGACCGGACAGGGAAGACAGATACGCAGTATTTT
- | TRBJ2-2 | - | TRBV19 | CASSIPGDTGELFF | TGTGCCAGTAGTATACCAGGTGACACCGGGGAGCTGTTTTTT
- | TRBJ2-7 | - | TRBV27 | CASSLAWSMVGSYEQYF | TGTGCCAGCAGTTTAGCGTGGTCGATGGTCGGCTCCTACGAGCAGTACTTC
- | TRBJ2-3 | TRBD2 | TRBV7-8 | CASSFSLGGPGTQYF | TGTGCCAGCAGCTTCTCTCTGGGAGGGCCTGGTACGCAGTATTTT
- | TRBJ2-7 | - | TRBV15 | CATSRERGLSYEQYF | TGTGCCACCAGCAGAGAAAGGGGTTTATCCTACGAGCAGTACTTC
- | TRBJ1-1 | TRBD1 | TRBV27 | CASSFLGNRGIAFF | TGTGCCAGCAGTTTCCTTGGGAACAGGGGAATAGCTTTCTTT
once | TRBJ2-5 | - | TRBV15 | CATSAQTISETQYF | TGTGCCACCAGCGCCCAAACTATCTCTGAGACCCAGTACTTC
few | TRBJ1-1 | TRBD1 | TRBV27 | CASRTTGVGDTEAFF | TGTGCCAGCAGGACTACAGGGGTTGGGGACACTGAAGCTTTCTTT
once | TRBJ2-1 | - | TRBV12-3/TRBV12-4 | CASSLALNTFF | TGTGCCAGCAGTTTAGCGCTAAATACGTTCTTC
- | TRBJ1-6 | - | TRBV6-5 | CASSYSPQGPYNSPLHF | TGTGCCAGCAGTTACTCGCCACAGGGCCCCTATAATTCACCCCTCCACTTT
- | TRBJ2-7 | - | TRBV6-5 | CAVQGNYEQYF | TGTGCCGTCCAGGGGAACTACGAGCAGTACTTC
few | TRBJ1-1 | - | TRBV15 | CATRHPSGMNTEAFF | TGTGCCACCAGACATCCGTCGGGGATGAACACTGAAGCTTTCTTT
- | TRBJ2-7 | - | TRBV19 | CASSIAGKEQYF | TGTGCCAGTAGTATAGCGGGTAAAGAGCAGTACTTC
- | TRBJ2-5 | - | TRBV29-1 | CSAIWGSQETQYF | TGCAGCGCCATTTGGGGGTCCCAAGAGACCCAGTACTTC
- | TRBJ2-5 | - | TRBV30 | CARQGGPQETQYF | TGTGCCCGGCAGGGTGGCCCTCAAGAGACCCAGTACTTC
once | TRBJ2-7 | - | TRBV30 | CAWKGLANEQYF | TGTGCCTGGAAAGGTTTGGCGAACGAGCAGTACTTC
- | TRBJ2-7 | TRBD2 | TRBV15 | CATSSLAGQSYEQYF | TGTGCCACCAGCAGCCTAGCGGGGCAATCCTACGAGCAGTACTTC
few | TRBJ2-7 | - | TRBV10-3 | CAIGAGQSSYEQYF | TGTGCCATCGGGGCAGGACAGTCCTCCTACGAGCAGTACTTC
- | TRBJ1-5 | TRBD1 | TRBV10-3 | CAISWTGEADQPQHF | TGTGCCATCAGCTGGACAGGGGAGGCGGATCAGCCCCAGCATTTT
- | TRBJ1-1 | TRBD1 | TRBV15 | CATSRVQGATEAFF | TGTGCCACCAGCAGAGTGCAGGGGGCCACTGAAGCTTTCTTT
- | TRBJ2-1 | - | TRBV5-1 | CASSSGKTYNEQFF | TGCGCCAGCAGTTCTGGGAAAACCTACAATGAGCAGTTCTTC
few | TRBJ1-1 | - | TRBV29-1 | CSTTGNTEAFF | TGCAGCACGACAGGGAACACTGAAGCTTTCTTT
once | TRBJ1-3 | - | TRBV5-1 | CASSTQMGNTIYF | TGCGCCAGCAGCACCCAAATGGGAAACACCATATATTTT
once | TRBJ2-1 | - | TRBV7-8 | CASSLVLQGRNEQFF | TGTGCCAGCAGCTTAGTCTTACAGGGGAGGAATGAGCAGTTCTTC
- | TRBJ1-1 | TRBD1 | TRBV6-5 | CASSYGQVNTEAFF | TGTGCCAGCAGTTATGGACAGGTTAACACTGAAGCTTTCTTT
- | TRBJ1-2 | - | TRBV29-1 | CSVEVYGGGYGYTF | TGCAGCGTTGAAGTGTACGGGGGCGGCTATGGCTACACCTTC
- | TRBJ1-1 | TRBD1 | TRBV29-1 | CSVAGEYRGTEAFF | TGCAGCGTTGCAGGGGAGTACAGGGGCACTGAAGCTTTCTTT
- | TRBJ1-6 | - | TRBV5-1 | CASSLSARADSPLHF | TGCGCCAGCAGCTTGAGCGCCCGGGCGGACTCACCCCTCCACTTT
- | TRBJ1-5 | - | TRBV6-5 | CASSSGAGHSNQPQHF | TGTGCCAGCAGTTCAGGAGCGGGACACAGCAATCAGCCCCAGCATTTT
- | TRBJ2-5 | - | TRBV29-1 | CSVEIARETQYF | TGCAGCGTTGAAATCGCAAGGGAGACCCAGTACTTC
- | TRBJ2-7 | TRBD2 | TRBV30 | CAWNSGSYEQYF | TGTGCCTGGAATAGCGGGTCCTACGAGCAGTACTTC
- | TRBJ2-7 | - | TRBV29-1 | CSVVLRESYEQYF | TGCAGCGTTGTTCTACGGGAGAGTTACGAGCAGTACTTC
- | TRBJ2-5 | - | TRBV7-8 | CASIPTGGRGQETQYF | TGTGCCAGCATCCCCACGGGCGGCAGGGGACAAGAGACCCAGTACTTC
- | TRBJ2-5 | - | TRBV5-5 | CASSLLLSQETQYF | TGTGCCAGCAGCTTGCTCCTATCTCAAGAGACCCAGTACTTC
- | TRBJ2-2 | TRBD2 | TRBV5-1 | CASSSGLADTGELFF | TGCGCCAGCAGCTCGGGACTAGCGGACACCGGGGAGCTGTTTTTT
- | TRBJ2-5 | TRBD2 | TRBV19 | CASRPSGRETQYF | TGTGCCAGTAGGCCTTCCGGGAGGGAGACCCAGTACTTC
few | TRBJ1-3 | - | TRBV29-1 | CSVWSGNSGNTIYF | TGCAGCGTTTGGTCCGGGAACAGTGGAAACACCATATATTTT
- | TRBJ2-3 | - | TRBV12-3/TRBV12-4 | CASSLRGGTQYF | TGTGCCAGCAGTTTAAGGGGAGGTACGCAGTATTTT
- | TRBJ1-1 | - | TRBV2 | CASSTTGQPHTEAFF | TGTGCCAGCAGTACCACGGGGCAGCCCCACACTGAAGCTTTCTTT
- | TRBJ1-6 | TRBD1 | TRBV19 | CASSIIDRGHSPLHF | TGTGCCAGTAGTATAATTGACAGGGGGCATTCACCCCTCCACTTT
- | TRBJ2-1 | - | TRBV20-1 | CSASYANTYNEQFF | TGCAGTGCTAGCTACGCGAACACCTACAATGAGCAGTTCTTC
- | TRBJ2-3 | TRBD1 | TRBV19 | CASSMHRGGTDTQYF | TGTGCCAGTAGTATGCACAGGGGCGGCACAGATACGCAGTATTTT
once | TRBJ1-1 | - | TRBV27 | CASSLAQDLRGEAFF | TGTGCCAGCAGTTTAGCTCAGGACTTAAGGGGTGAAGCTTTCTTT